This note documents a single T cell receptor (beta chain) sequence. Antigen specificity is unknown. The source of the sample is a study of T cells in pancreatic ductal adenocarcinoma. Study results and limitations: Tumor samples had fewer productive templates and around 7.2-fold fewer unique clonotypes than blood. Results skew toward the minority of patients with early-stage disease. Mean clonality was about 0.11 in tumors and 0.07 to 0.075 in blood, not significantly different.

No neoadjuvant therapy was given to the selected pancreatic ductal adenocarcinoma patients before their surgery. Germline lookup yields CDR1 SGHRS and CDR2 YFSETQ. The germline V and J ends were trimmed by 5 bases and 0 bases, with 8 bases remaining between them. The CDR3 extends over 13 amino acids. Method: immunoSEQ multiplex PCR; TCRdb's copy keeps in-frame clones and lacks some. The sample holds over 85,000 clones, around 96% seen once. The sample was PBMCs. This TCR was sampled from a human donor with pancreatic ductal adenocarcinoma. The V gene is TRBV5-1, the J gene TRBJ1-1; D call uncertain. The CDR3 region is CASRLGVNTEAFF. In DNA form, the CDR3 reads TGCGCCAGCAGACTAGGAGTGAACACTGAAGCTTTCTTT.